The present T cell receptor (beta chain) was sequenced within a study of blood T cell repertoires in COVID-19. The authors' processing: Estimated nucleated cell counts came from reference gene primer amplification. TCRdb keeps only in-frame clones here, not all; method: immunoSEQ multiplex PCR. From that table come the V and J calls and clone size; the DNA was used to work out D and trimming. Of about 220,000 clones detected, under 90% appear once; the ten largest clones hold 2% to 3%. Germline V gives CDR1 SNHLY, CDR2 FYNNEI. This CDR3 contains 14 residues. Unmatched junction bases numbered 6, after V lost 8 bases and J lost 4 bases.

The sequenced material came from peripheral blood. The receptor was derived from a woman in her thirties or forties with active or convalescent COVID-19. The chain joins TRBV2 to TRBJ1-2, with TRBD1 identical over 11 bases. The CDR3 bases are TGTGCCAGCGGACAGGGGGCGGGCGTCTATGGCTACACCTTC. Its protein is CASGQGAGVYGYTF.